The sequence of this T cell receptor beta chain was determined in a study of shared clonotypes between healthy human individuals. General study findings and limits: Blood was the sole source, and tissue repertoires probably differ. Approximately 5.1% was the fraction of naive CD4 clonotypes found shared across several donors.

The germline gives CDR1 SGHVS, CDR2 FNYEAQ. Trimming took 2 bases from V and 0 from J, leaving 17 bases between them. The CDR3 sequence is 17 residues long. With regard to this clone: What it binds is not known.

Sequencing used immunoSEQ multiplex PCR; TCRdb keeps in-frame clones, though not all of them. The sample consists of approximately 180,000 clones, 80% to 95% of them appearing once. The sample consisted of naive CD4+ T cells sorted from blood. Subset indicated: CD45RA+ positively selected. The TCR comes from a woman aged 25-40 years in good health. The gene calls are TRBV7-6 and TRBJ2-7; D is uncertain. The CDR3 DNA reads TGTGCCAGCAGCTTACCCCTCGGCAGTCCTTTCTCCTACGAGCAGTACTTC. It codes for CASSLPLGSPFSYEQYF. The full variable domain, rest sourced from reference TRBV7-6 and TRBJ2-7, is GAGVSQSPRYKVTKRGQDVALRCDPISGHVSLYWYRQALGQGPEFLTYFNYEAQQDKSGLPNDRFSAERPEGSISTLTIQRTEQRDSAMYRCASSLPLGSPFSYEQYFGPGTRLTVT.